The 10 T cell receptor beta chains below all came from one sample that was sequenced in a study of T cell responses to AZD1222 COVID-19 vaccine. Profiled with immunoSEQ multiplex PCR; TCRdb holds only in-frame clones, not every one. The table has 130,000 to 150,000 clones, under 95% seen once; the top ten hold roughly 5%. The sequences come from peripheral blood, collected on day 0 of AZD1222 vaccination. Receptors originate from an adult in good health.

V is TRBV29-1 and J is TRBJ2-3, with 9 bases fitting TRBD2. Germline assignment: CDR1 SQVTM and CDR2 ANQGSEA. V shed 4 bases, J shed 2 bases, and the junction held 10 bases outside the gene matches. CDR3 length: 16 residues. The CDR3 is CSVGGLAGAFTDTQYF. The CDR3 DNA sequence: TGCAGCGTTGGAGGATTAGCGGGAGCATTCACAGATACGCAGTATTTT.

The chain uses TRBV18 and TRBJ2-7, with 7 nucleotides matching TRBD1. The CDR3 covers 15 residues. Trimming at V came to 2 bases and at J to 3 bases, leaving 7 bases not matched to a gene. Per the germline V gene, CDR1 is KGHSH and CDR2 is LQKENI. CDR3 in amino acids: CASSPSPPGGYEQYF. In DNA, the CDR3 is TGTGCCAGCTCACCATCTCCTCCAGGGGGCTACGAGCAGTACTTC.

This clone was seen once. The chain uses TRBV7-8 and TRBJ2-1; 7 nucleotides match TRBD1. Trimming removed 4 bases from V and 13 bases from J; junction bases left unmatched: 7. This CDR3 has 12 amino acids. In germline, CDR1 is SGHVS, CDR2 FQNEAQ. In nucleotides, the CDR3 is TGTGCCAGCAGCTCGGACAGGATCGATCAGTTCTTC. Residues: CASSSDRIDQFF.

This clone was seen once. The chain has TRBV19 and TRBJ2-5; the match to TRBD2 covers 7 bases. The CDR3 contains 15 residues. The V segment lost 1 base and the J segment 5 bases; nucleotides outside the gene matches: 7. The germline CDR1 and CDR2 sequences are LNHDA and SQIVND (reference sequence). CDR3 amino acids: CASSIGAGVFETQYF. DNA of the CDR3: TGTGCCAGTAGTATAGGTGCGGGGGTTTTTGAGACCCAGTACTTC.

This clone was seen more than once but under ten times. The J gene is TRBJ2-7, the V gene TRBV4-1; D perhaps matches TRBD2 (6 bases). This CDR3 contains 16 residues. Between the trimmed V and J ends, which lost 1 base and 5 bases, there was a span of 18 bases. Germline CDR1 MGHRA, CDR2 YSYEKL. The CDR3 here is CASSQGVGGFFDEQYF. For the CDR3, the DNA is TGCGCCAGCAGCCAAGGGGTTGGAGGGTTCTTCGACGAGCAGTACTTC.

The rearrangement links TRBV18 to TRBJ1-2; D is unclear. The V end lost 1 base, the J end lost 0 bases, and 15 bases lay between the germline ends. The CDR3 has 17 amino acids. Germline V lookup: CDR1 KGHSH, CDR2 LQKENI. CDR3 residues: CASSPRTVDRANYGYTF. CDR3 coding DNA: TGTGCCAGCTCACCACGTACGGTCGATCGAGCTAACTATGGCTACACCTTC. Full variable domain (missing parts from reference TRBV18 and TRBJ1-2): NAGVMQNPRHLVRRRGQEARLRCSPMKGHSHVYWYRQLPEEGLKFMVYLQKENIIDESGMPKERFSAEFPKEGPSILRIQQVVRGDSAAYFCASSPRTVDRANYGYTFGSGTRLTVV.

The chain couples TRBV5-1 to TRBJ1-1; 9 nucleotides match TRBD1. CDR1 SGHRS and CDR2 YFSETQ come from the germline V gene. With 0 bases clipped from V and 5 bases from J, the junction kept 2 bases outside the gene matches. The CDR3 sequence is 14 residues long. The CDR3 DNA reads TGCGCCAGCAGCTTGGGACAGGGGGGTACTGAAGCTTTCTTT. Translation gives CASSLGQGGTEAFF.

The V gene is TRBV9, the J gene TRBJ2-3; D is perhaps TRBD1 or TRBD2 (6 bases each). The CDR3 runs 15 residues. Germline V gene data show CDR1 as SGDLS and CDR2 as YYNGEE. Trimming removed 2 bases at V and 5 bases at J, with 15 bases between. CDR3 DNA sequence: TGTGCCAGCAGCGTGTCGGGGGCCACTGGAGATACGCAGTATTTT. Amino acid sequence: CASSVSGATGDTQYF.

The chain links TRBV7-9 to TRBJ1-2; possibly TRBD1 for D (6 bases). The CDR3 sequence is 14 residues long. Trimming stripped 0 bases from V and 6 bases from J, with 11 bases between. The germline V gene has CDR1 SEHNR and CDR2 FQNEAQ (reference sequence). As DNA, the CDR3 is TGTGCCAGCAGCTTAGCGGGGGCAAAAGATGGCTACACCTTC. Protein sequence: CASSLAGAKDGYTF.

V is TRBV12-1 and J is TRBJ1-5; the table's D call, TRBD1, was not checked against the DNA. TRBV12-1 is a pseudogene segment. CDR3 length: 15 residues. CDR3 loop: CASSFIVRGHQPQHF. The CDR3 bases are TGTGCCAGCAGCTTCATCGTCAGGGGGCACCAGCCCCAGCATTTT.